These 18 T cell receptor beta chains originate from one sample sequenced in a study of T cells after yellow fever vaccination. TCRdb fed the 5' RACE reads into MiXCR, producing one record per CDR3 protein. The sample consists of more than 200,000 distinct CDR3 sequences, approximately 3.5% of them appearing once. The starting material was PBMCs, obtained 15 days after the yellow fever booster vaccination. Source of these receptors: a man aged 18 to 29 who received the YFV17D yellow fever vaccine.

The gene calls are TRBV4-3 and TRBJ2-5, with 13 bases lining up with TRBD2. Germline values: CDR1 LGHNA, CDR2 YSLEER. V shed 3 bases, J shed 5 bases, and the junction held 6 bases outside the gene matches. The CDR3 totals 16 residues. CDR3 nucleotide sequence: TGCGCCAGCAGCCATACTAGCGGGGGGGCAGGGGAGACCCAGTACTTC. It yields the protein CASSHTSGGAGETQYF.

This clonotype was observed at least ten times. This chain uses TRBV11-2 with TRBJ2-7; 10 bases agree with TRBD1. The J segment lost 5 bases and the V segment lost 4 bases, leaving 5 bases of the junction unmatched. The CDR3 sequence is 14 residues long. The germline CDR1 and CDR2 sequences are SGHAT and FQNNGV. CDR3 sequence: CASSSTGGSNEQYF. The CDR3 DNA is TGTGCCAGCAGCTCGACAGGGGGCTCGAACGAGCAGTACTTC.

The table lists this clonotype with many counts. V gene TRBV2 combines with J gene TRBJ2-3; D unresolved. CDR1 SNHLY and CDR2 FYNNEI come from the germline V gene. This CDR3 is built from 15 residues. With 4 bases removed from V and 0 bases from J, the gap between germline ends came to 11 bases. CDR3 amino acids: CASSARYTSTDTQYF. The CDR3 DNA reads TGTGCCAGCAGTGCCCGTTACACTAGCACAGATACGCAGTATTTT.

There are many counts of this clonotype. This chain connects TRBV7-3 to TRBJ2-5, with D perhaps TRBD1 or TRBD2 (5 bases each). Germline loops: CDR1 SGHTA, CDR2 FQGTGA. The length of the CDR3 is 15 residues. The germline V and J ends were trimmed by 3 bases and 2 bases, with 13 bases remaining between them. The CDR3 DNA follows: TGTGCCAGCAGCTTGTCGGGACCACGGCAAGAGACCCAGTACTTC. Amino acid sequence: CASSLSGPRQETQYF. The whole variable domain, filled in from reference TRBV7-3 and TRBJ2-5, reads GAGVSQTPSNKVTEKGKYVELRCDPISGHTALYWYRQSLGQGPEFLIYFQGTGAADDSGLPNDRFFAVRPEGSVSTLKIQRTERGDSAVYLCASSLSGPRQETQYFGPGTRLLVL.

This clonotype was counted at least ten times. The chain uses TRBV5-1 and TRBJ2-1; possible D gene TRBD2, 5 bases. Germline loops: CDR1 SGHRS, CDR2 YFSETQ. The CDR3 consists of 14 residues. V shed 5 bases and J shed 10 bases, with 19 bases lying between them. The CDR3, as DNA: TGCGCCAGCAGGGACCCGAGCGGTTCCCTCGAGCAGTTCTTC. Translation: CASRDPSGSLEQFF. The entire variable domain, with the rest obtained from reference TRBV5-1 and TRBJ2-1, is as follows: KAGVTQTPRYLIKTRGQQVTLSCSPISGHRSVSWYQQTPGQGLQFLFEYFSETQRNKGNFPGRFSGRQFSNSRSEMNVSTLELGDSALYLCASRDPSGSLEQFFGPGTRLTVL.

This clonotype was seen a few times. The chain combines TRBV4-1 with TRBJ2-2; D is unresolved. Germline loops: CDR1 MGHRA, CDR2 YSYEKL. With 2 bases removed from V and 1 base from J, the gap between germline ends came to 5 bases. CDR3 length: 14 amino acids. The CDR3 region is CASSQQQNTGELFF. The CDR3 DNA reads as TGCGCCAGCAGCCAACAACAGAACACCGGGGAGCTGTTTTTT.

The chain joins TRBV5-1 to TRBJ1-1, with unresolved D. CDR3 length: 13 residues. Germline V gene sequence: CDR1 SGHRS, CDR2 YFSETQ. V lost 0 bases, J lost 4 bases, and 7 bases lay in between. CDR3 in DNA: TGCGCCAGCAGCTTGGAGGTTCGCACTGAAGCTTTCTTT. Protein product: CASSLEVRTEAFF.

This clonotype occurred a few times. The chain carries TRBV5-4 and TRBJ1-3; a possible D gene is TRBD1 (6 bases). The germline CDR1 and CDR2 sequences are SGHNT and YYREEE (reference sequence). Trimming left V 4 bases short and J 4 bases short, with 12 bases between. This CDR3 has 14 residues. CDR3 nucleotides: TGTGCCAGCAGCATTCCTACAGGGGGAAACACCATATATTTT. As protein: CASSIPTGGNTIYF. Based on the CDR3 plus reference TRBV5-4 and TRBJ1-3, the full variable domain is ETGVTQSPTHLIKTRGQQVTLRCSSQSGHNTVSWYQQALGQGPQFIFQYYREEENGRGNFPPRFSGLQFPNYSSELNVNALELDDSALYLCASSIPTGGNTIYFGEGSWLTVV.

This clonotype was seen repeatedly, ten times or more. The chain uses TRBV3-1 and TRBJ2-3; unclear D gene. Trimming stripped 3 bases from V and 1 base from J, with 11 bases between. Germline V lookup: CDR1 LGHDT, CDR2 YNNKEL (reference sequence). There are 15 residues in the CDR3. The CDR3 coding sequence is TGTGCCAGCAGCCAGGGTCCTATCCGCACAGATACGCAGTATTTT. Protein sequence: CASSQGPIRTDTQYF.

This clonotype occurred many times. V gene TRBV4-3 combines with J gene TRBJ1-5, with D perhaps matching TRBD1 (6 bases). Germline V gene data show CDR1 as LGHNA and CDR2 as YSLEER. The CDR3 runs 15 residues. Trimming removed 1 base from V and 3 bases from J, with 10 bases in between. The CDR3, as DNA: TGCGCCAGCAGCCAAGTTTACAGGGACAATCAGCCCCAGCATTTT. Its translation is CASSQVYRDNQPQHF.

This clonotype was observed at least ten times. The CDR3 nucleotides read TGTGCCAGCAGCTCATGGCCCCAGTTCCACAGCTCCTACAATGAGCAGTTCTTC. Its protein is CASSSWPQFHSSYNEQFF. The chain employs TRBV9 and TRBJ2-1; no clear D. Trimming removed 4 bases from V and 0 bases from J, with 20 bases in between. The germline V gene has CDR1 SGDLS and CDR2 YYNGEE. The CDR3 extends over 18 amino acids.

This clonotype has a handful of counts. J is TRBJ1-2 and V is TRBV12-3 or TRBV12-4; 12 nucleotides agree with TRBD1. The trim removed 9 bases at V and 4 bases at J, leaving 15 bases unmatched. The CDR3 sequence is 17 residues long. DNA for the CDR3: TGTGCCAGTCGTACCGGGACAGGGGGCCCCGTGGGCTATGGCTACACCTTC. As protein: CASRTGTGGPVGYGYTF.

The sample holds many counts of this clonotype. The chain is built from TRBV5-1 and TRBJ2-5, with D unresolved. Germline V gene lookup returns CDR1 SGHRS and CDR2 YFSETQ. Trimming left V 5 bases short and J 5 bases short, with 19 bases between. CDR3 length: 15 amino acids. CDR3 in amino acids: CASSFHLTSWETQYF. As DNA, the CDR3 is TGCGCCAGCAGTTTCCACTTAACCTCCTGGGAGACCCAGTACTTC.

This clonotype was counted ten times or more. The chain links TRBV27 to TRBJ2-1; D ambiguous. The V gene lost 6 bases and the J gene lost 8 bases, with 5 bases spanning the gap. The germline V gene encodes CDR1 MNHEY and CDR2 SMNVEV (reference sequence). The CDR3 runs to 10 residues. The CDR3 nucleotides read TGTGCCAGCAGGGTTGATGAGCAGTTCTTC. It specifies CASRVDEQFF.

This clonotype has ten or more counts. The CDR3 is CASSLRGTSYEQYF. CDR3 bases: TGTGCCAGCAGCTTAAGAGGGACCTCCTACGAGCAGTACTTC. The chain carries TRBV5-5 and TRBJ2-7, with D tentatively TRBD1 or TRBD2 (5 bases each). Germline CDR1 is SGHKS and CDR2 is YYEKEE (reference sequence). The CDR3 has 14 residues. Trimming left V 2 bases short and J 0 bases short, with 9 bases between. Together with reference TRBV5-5 and TRBJ2-7, the CDR3 gives the full variable domain: DAGVTQSPTHLIKTRGQQVTLRCSPISGHKSVSWYQQVLGQGPQFIFQYYEKEERGRGNFPDRFSARQFPNYSSELNVNALLLGDSALYLCASSLRGTSYEQYFGPGTRLTVT.

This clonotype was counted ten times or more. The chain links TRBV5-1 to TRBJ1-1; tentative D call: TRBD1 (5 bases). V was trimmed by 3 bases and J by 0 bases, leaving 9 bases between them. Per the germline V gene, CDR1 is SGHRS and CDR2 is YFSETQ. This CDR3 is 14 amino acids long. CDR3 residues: CASSYRDVNTEAFF. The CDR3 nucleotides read TGCGCCAGCAGCTACCGGGACGTGAACACTGAAGCTTTCTTT.

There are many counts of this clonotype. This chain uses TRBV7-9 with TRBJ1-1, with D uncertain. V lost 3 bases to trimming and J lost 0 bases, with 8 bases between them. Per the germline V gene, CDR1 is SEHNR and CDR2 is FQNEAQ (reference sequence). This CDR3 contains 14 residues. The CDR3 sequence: CASSLGSLNTEAFF. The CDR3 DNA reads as TGTGCCAGCAGCTTGGGCTCATTGAACACTGAAGCTTTCTTT. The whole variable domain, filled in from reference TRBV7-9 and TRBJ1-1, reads DTGVSQNPRHKITKRGQNVTFRCDPISEHNRLYWYRQTLGQGPEFLTYFQNEAQLEKSRLLSDRFSAERPKGSFSTLEIQRTEQGDSAMYLCASSLGSLNTEAFFGQGTRLTVV.

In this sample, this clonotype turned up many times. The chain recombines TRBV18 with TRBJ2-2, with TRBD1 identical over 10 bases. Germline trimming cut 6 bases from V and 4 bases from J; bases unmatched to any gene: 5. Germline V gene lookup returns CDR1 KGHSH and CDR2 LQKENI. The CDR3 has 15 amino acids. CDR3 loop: CASSAGQGTTGELFF. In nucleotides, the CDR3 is TGTGCCAGCTCGGCGGGACAGGGGACCACCGGGGAGCTGTTTTTT.